This T cell receptor beta chain was captured in a study of graft-versus-host responses after intestinal transplantation. Study-level information: Isolated intestinal, liver-intestinal, or multivisceral transplants had been given to the recipients. Tacrolimus and steroids were given for three to four years to all recipients after anti-thymocyte globulin induction. Study conclusions and caveats: The presence of high graft-versus-host to host-versus-graft clonal ratios in allografts characterized patients with graft-donor T cell macrochimerism. Analysis identified GvH clones in recipient marrow, with some appearing first in ileum or blood.

This CDR3 region has 15 residues. The V gene's germline CDR1 is SGHDT and CDR2 YYEEEE. Trimming left V 1 base short and J 1 base short, with 11 bases between. Notes on this clone: The antigen remains undetermined.

Data came from immunoSEQ multiplex PCR; TCRdb stores just in-frame clones and leaves some out. Among about 25,000 clones listed, roughly 94% were seen once. This specimen was PBMCs, taken 156 days after intestinal transplant. This chain joins TRBV5-6 and TRBJ1-1; D remains ambiguous. The receptor was derived from a human patient who received an intestinal transplant, so some T cells may come from the graft donor. CDR3 sequence (DNA): TGTGCCAGCAGCTTGCAGGTCGAGGGGAACACTGAAGCTTTCTTT. Its translation is CASSLQVEGNTEAFF.